This paragraph reports one T cell receptor (beta chain). The CDR3 runs to 13 residues. The V gene's germline CDR1 is MDHEN and CDR2 SYDVKM. Trimming removed 4 bases at V and 2 bases at J, with 9 bases between. The sample is drawn from a study of blood T cell repertoires in COVID-19. As originally analysed: Estimated nucleated cell counts came from reference gene primer amplification. TCRdb keeps only in-frame clones here, not all; method: immunoSEQ multiplex PCR. V and J calls and clone size are those listed in that table; D and trimming were worked out from the DNA. The sample lists roughly 390,000 clones, 85% occurring once.

This receptor was identified in a woman in her late teens or twenties with acute or convalescent COVID-19. The sample was peripheral blood. The J gene is TRBJ2-7, the V gene TRBV28; D might be TRBD1 (6 bases). CDR3 sequence reads: CASSSGETYEQYF. The DNA for the CDR3 is TGTGCCAGCAGTTCAGGGGAAACCTACGAGCAGTACTTC.